This T cell receptor beta chain was documented in a study of PD-L1 blockade in urothelial cancer. Across the whole study: Timepoints chosen for blood analysis were 3 weeks (second dose) and 6 weeks after treatment start. Specimens of blood held a median count of approximately 150,000 T cells.

The count of this clone is one. Profiled with immunoSEQ multiplex PCR; TCRdb holds only in-frame clones, not every one. The table shows 45,000 or so clones, with about 91% occurring only once. The CDR3 runs to 14 residues. Germline CDR1 reads SQVTM; CDR2 reads ANQGSEA. Losses at the gene ends were 7 bases for V and 0 bases for J; bases not matched to a gene: 9. The receptor was isolated from an elderly man with urothelial cancer. The material was PBMCs, obtained around atezolizumab (anti-PD-L1) treatment. J is TRBJ2-7 and V is TRBV29-1; the match to TRBD2 covers 7 bases. The chain's CDR3 is CSAKPRESSYEQYF. CDR3 nucleotide sequence: TGCAGCGCCAAGCCGCGGGAGAGCTCCTACGAGCAGTACTTC.